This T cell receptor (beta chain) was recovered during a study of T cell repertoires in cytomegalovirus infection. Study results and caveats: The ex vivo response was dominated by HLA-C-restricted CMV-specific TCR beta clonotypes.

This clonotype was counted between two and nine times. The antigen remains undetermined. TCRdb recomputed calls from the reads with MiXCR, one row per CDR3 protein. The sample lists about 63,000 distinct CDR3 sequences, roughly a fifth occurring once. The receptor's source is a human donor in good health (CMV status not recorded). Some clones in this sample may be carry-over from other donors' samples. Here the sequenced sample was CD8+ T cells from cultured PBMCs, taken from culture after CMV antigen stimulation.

The CDR3 loop reads CASRGQGYNEKLFF. The CDR3 nucleotides are TGTGCCAGCAGGGGACAGGGCTATAATGAAAAACTGTTTTTT. The V and J genes are TRBV7-2 and TRBJ1-4; 9 nucleotides align to TRBD1. The CDR3 covers 14 residues. The junction had 3 bases not matched to a gene; V was cut back by 6 bases and J by 4 bases. Germline CDR1 reads SGHTA; CDR2 reads FQGNSA.